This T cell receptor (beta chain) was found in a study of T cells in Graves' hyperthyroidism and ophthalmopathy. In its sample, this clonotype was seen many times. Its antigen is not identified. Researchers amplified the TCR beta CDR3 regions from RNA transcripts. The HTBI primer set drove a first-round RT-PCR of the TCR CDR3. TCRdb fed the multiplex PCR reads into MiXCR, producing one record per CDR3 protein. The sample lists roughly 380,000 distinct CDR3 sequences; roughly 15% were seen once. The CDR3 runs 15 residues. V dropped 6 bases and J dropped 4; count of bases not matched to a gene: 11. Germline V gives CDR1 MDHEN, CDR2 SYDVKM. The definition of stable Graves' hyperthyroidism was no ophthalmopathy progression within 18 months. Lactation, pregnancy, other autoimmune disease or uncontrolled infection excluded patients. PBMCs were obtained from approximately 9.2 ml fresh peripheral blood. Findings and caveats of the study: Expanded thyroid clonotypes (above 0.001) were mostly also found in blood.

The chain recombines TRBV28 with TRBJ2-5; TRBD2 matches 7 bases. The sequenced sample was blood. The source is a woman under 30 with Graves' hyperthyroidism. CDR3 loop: CASRKSGAGRETQYF. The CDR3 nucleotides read TGTGCCAGCAGAAAATCAGGAGCGGGGAGAGAGACCCAGTACTTC.